This TCR beta chain derives from a study of PD-L1 blockade in urothelial cancer. Study in general: A median blood sample held about 140,000 T cells and more than 80,000 unique TCRs.

Whole-study findings and limits: At 3 weeks on treatment, tumor-associated clones expanded more with durable benefit.

What went into each PCR as a spike was synthetic TCR analog templates. The assay was immunoSEQ multiplex PCR, and TCRdb's table has in-frame clones only and misses some. Among 70,000 to 75,000 clones listed, roughly 91% were seen once. A word on this clone: What it recognizes is unknown.

The CDR3 sequence is 17 residues long. Patients' urothelial carcinoma was locally advanced or metastatic. The sample here was PBMCs, taken around atezolizumab (anti-PD-L1) treatment. The chain has TRBV21-1 and TRBJ2-1; TRBD2, the table's D call, was not compared with the DNA. TRBV21-1 corresponds to a pseudogene. The TCR originated in a man aged 55 to 70 with urothelial cancer. CDR3 coding DNA: TGTGCCAGCAGCCAAGCGAGTTTGCGGGGGGGCATAGATGAGCAGTTCTTC. This translates into CASSQASLRGGIDEQFF.